The subject of this entry is one TCR beta chain. This clonotype was counted many times. No antigen is known for it. Base-call qualities are not available, and no considerably larger clone is one nucleotide away. The data belong to a study of CD8+CD57+ T cells in acquired aplastic anemia listed by TCRdb under 2018. Context from the whole study: DNA extracted from sorted CD4+ and CD8+ cells had a mean of roughly 3.4 ug, with a range of roughly 0.19 to 27.4 ug. Healthy donor samples averaged approximately 10 million reads for CD4+ and 11 million to 13 million for CD8+ cells.

Study-level results and caveats: Patients and healthy controls showed no significant difference in CD8+ Simpson's diversity (P=0.060). Roughly 31 CD8+ CDR3 sequences were shared between patients and controls but appeared highly expressed in patients and within their immunodominant clones.

In the study, sorted CD4+ and CD8+ blood T cells from patients with severe aplastic anemia and from healthy subjects underwent deep sequencing of TCR repertoires. Ficoll-Paque density gradient centrifugation was used to isolate peripheral blood mononuclear cells. Before DNA was extracted, CD4+ and CD8+ T cells were sorted using either FACS or magnetic beads. Genomic DNA was used as template for profiling of TCR beta VDJ combinations and CDR3 sequences. TCR repertoire sequencing was run on an Illumina HiSeq 2000. As for the authors' bioinformatics: TRBV/TRBJ rearrangement plots, CDR3 size and DJ length profiles, and Simpson's diversity index were used to evaluate the repertoires. The most abundant DNA sequence in the deep sequencing data was defined as the immunodominant clone. CDR3 amino acid sequences were screened for sharing across subjects and were compared with published repertoires and the VDJdb database. TCRdb trimmed public reads at Q25 via fastp, called clones via MiXCR and kept in-frame beta chains. CDR3 protein duplicates are merged, each entry listing the most common genes and DNA. These V and J calls rely on TCRdb rather than the paper's analysis. The sample has under 150,000 distinct CDR3 sequences on record, 41% of them singletons. The ten biggest clones cover under 9% of the sample.

The sequence came from a human donor in good health, serving as a control. The sequenced material came from sorted CD4+, CD8+, or CD8+CD57+ T cells (not recorded which) from PBMCs.

The CDR3 has the sequence CASSEQGALEAFF. The DNA sequence is as follows: TGTGCCAGCAGTGAACAGGGGGCCCTTGAAGCTTTCTTT. The receptor chain draws on TRBV2 and TRBJ1-1; 8 of the junction bases match TRBD1. CDR1 and CDR2 (SNHLY, FYNNEI) derive from the germline V gene. The CDR3 sequence holds 13 residues, the cysteine and phenylalanine included. The retained sequence is limited to the CDR3, 39 bases, with the frame set at the first base. The V end gives up 2 bases and the J end 7 bases, leaving 3 bases in the junction not matched to a gene.